The TCR beta chain under discussion was sequenced for a study of cytomegalovirus exposure and HLA in healthy donors. About this clone: Its antigen remains unknown.

CDR1 is SGDLS and CDR2 is YYNGEE in the germline V gene. CDR3 length: 13 residues. The V and J ends lost 3 bases and 1 base respectively, with 7 bases between them. Whole-study results and caveats: Presence/absence analysis assumed near-uniform sequencing depth across donors. For cytomegalovirus status, the classifier reportedly gave diagnoses with high specificity and sensitivity.

Primers: 60 Vbeta forward and 13 Jbeta reverse. In the source study's methods: An analysis performed later counted roughly 79 million unique TCR beta chains (roughly 11 million of them shared). Here immunoSEQ multiplex PCR was the method, and the copy in TCRdb shows in-frame clones only, minus some. V, J and clone size are taken as reported in that table, and D and trimming were inferred from the DNA itself. The sample gives approximately 140,000 clones, about two thirds of which show up once; 1.5% to 2% is in the top ten. Sequencing was done on a sample of PBMCs. The rearrangement uses TRBV9 and TRBJ1-2, with D possibly being TRBD1 (6 bases). This receptor was taken from a woman under 30 in good health and CMV-seronegative. The CDR3 spells CASSEGDNYGYTF. The CDR3 coding sequence is TGTGCCAGCAGCGAGGGGGATAACTATGGCTACACCTTC.